Detailed here is one T cell receptor beta chain. Its target antigen remains unknown. No qualities accompany the bases; no much larger clone lies one base away. Sequencing was carried out with an Illumina NovaSeq 6000. cDNA libraries for TCRalpha and TCRbeta were prepared by 5'RACE using constant-segment primers, with sample barcodes and unique molecular identifiers added. RNA was extracted from every sample with Trizol reagent. Library amplification was performed in two PCR steps, and a second sample barcode and Illumina TruSeq adapters were introduced in the second step. Sequencing of libraries was performed on an Illumina NovaSeq with 2 x 150 bp paired-end reads. In the paper's pipeline: Demultiplexing of reads and collapsing into UMI-guided consensus sequences were performed with migec v1.2.7. With mixcr v2.1.11, UMI consensuses were aligned to TRA and TRB V and J templates and assembled into clonotypes. A clonotype was counted as expanded or contracted only when both edgeR and NoisET called the clonotype significant, with the noise models trained on biological replicates. For edgeR calls, a false discovery rate-adjusted p below 0.01 and a log2 fold-change threshold of 1 were applied. As an exploratory analysis of dynamics, max-normalized trajectories of the 1000 most abundant clonotypes were examined with PCA combined with hierarchical clustering. Separately sequenced CD4+ and CD8+ repertoires were used to assign a CD4 or CD8 phenotype to each responding clone. TCRdb reprocessing: public reads trimmed at Q25 with fastp, clones called with MiXCR, in-frame beta chains kept. Rows matching on CDR3 protein sequence are summarized as one entry with the most common DNA and genes. TCRdb's processing, not the authors', yielded these V and J calls. Across this sample there are 390,000 or so distinct CDR3 sequences, with approximately 15% seen only once. About 22% of the sample comes from the top ten.

Ficoll-Paque density gradient centrifugation was the method used to isolate PBMCs. A distance of 12 bases separates the germline ends of V and J, which lose 6 bases and 5 bases respectively. The CDR3, from cysteine to phenylalanine, totals 12 residues. The only DNA kept is the CDR3, 36 bases in frame from the first base. CDR1 DFQATT and CDR2 SNEGSKA are derived from the germline V gene (reference sequence). This sample was taken from a study of T-cell memory formation after mild COVID-19 (dated by TCRdb to the early 2020s). For the wider study: TCR sequence clusters from the two donors were found to be largely donor specific. In a couple of donors, T-cell clones that expanded and contracted after mild COVID-19 were followed by sequencing TCRalpha and TCRbeta repertoires longitudinally. Two young, previously healthy adult volunteers, one female and one male, were included in the cohort. Broad study findings and their caveats: The second-wave clones that peaked on day 37 were not confirmed to be SARS-CoV-2 specific. Some responding clones were detected in pre-infection memory, which suggested that pre-existing cross-reactive memory T cells had joined the SARS-CoV-2 response. Balanced CD4/CD8 phenotypes were observed for clones contracting from day 15 to 85, whereas a bias towards CD4+ was observed for a second wave of clones expanding from day 15 to 37. Contracting CD4+ clones turned up mainly in the CM and EM memory subsets, whereas EMRA was where CD8+ clones were enriched. Only two mild cases were covered by the study, and larger cohorts that include severe cases with pre-infection samples were considered necessary.

The V and J segments used are TRBV20-1 and TRBJ2-3; 5 matching bases give a weak D call of TRBD2. The sequencing input was PBMCs or a T cell subset sorted from them (not recorded which). This receptor was obtained from a man aged 18 to 29 who had mild COVID-19 (a few samples of this study predate the infection). The sample titles of this study are shuffled in the database, so cell type and time point are left out; the donor was told from shared clones. Read as DNA, the sequence is TGCAGTGCCCTACCCCGGGAAGATACGCAGTATTTT. This yields the protein CSALPREDTQYF.